This entry concerns a single T cell receptor beta chain. One entry per CDR3 protein results from TCRdb running MiXCR on the 5' RACE reads. The data hold about 260,000 distinct CDR3 sequences, with 10% to 15% observed a single time. V shed 7 bases and J 10 bases; nucleotides not matched to a gene: 12. Germline CDR1 is SNHLY and CDR2 is FYNNEI. CDR3 length equals 14 residues. This sample was included in a study of T cells after yellow fever vaccination. This receptor was identified in a man younger than 40 who received the YFV17D yellow fever vaccine. This sequence joins TRBV2 and TRBJ2-7; TRBD1 agrees at 11 bases. This specimen consisted of CD4+ T cells sorted from PBMCs, obtained 45 days after the yellow fever booster vaccination. The CDR3 DNA reads as TGTGCCAGCACCGGGACAGGGGGTGACTCCGGCCAGTACTTC. It is translated as CASTGTGGDSGQYF.